This T cell receptor (beta chain) was recorded in a study of CD8+CD57+ T cells in acquired aplastic anemia. TCR beta VDJ and CDR3 profiles were obtained from a genomic DNA template. Using its own MiXCR run on the reads, TCRdb lists one record per CDR3 protein. This table holds about 120,000 distinct CDR3 sequences, nearly 40% found once. The sequenced patients had an expansion of CD8+CD57+ cells seen by flow cytometry. V dropped 1 base and J dropped 4; count of bases not matched to a gene: 2. The germline CDR1 and CDR2 sequences are SGHRS and YFSETQ. There are 14 residues in the CDR3. The chain has TRBV5-1 and TRBJ1-3; 7 nucleotides line up with TRBD1. The TCR originated in a human donor with aplastic anemia. Material for sequencing was sorted CD4+, CD8+, or CD8+CD57+ T cells (not recorded which) from PBMCs. The CDR3 sequence is CASSLSGQGNTIYF. CDR3 DNA sequence: TGCGCCAGCAGCTTGTCGGGACAGGGAAACACCATATATTTT.